This T cell receptor beta chain originates from a study of CD8 T cells in ankylosing spondylitis. The CDR3 runs 15 residues. Germline CDR1 is SGHRS and CDR2 is YFSETQ. V lost 0 bases and J 0 bases, leaving 7 bases between the germline ends. From the 5' RACE reads, TCRdb called clonotypes with MiXCR, one entry per CDR3 protein. The repertoire consists of around 120,000 distinct CDR3 sequences, with 24% occurring once and the leading ten covering 12%. This clonotype was counted a few times. The gene calls are TRBV5-1 and TRBJ1-3; D unresolved. The source material was synovial fluid, either unsorted or a sorted T cell fraction (not recorded which). The TCR sequence derives from a male donor with ankylosing spondylitis. The DNA of the CDR3 is TGCGCCAGCAGCTTGGTTGGCGACTCTGGAAACACCATATATTTT. Protein sequence: CASSLVGDSGNTIYF.